Reported below is one TCR beta chain. This record comes from a study of ipilimumab plus nivolumab after autologous stem cell transplantation. The repertoire was sequenced with immunoSEQ multiplex PCR; TCRdb's copy has only in-frame clones and lacks some. The table includes 17,000 or so clones, about 72% detected once. The CDR3 loop spans 14 amino acids. CDR1 is SGHAT, CDR2 FQNNGV, per germline. V shed 0 bases and J shed 8 bases, with 12 bases lying between them. The rearrangement joins TRBV11-2 to TRBJ2-3; D call uncertain. The clonotype was recovered from a male donor with diffuse large B-cell lymphoma. The sample here was PBMCs, taken in a trial of ipilimumab plus nivolumab as post-transplant consolidation. CDR3 DNA: TGTGCCAGCAGCTTAGACGGCTCCCGCGGTACGCAGTATTTT. Translation: CASSLDGSRGTQYF.